One sample yielded the 29 T cell receptor beta chains listed below, sequenced in a study of technical replicates of blood from a handful of donors. Here immunoSEQ multiplex PCR was the method, and the copy in TCRdb shows in-frame clones only, minus some. The repertoire holds about 89,000 clones, 90% to 95% seen once, with approximately 0.24% in the top ten. Sequenced material: T cells isolated from PBMCs. All receptors come from a human donor in good health.

The V and J genes are TRBV7-2 and TRBJ1-1; no firm D call. The CDR3 consists of 16 residues. Germline V gene lookup returns CDR1 SGHTA and CDR2 FQGNSA. V lost 1 base and J 6 bases, leaving 18 bases between the germline ends. The CDR3: CASSLVHGLIRAEAFF. The DNA for the CDR3 is TGTGCCAGCAGCTTAGTGCATGGTCTTATACGAGCTGAAGCTTTCTTT.

The rearrangement joins TRBV7-8 to TRBJ2-7, with TRBD2 matching 9 bases. CDR1 is SGHVS, CDR2 FQNEAQ, per germline. V trimming: 5 bases; J trimming: 0 bases; junction bases outside the gene matches: 5. CDR3 length equals 15 residues. CDR3 in amino acids: CASSVLAGISYEQYF. CDR3 DNA sequence: TGTGCCAGCAGCGTGCTAGCGGGGATCTCCTACGAGCAGTACTTC. Variable domain in full (rest from reference TRBV7-8 and TRBJ2-7): GAGVSQSPRYKVAKRGQDVALRCDPISGHVSLFWYQQALGQGPEFLTYFQNEAQLDKSGLPSDRFFAERPEGSVSTLKIQRTQQEDSAVYLCASSVLAGISYEQYFGPGTRLTVT.

This chain connects TRBV6-5 to TRBJ2-7; weak D call: TRBD1 (6 bases). The germline CDR1 and CDR2 sequences are MNHEY and SVGAGI. The CDR3 extends over 11 amino acids. V lost 4 bases to trimming and J lost 6 bases, with 7 bases between them. As DNA, the CDR3 is TGTGCCAGCAGTTTGGGGGCCGAGCAGTACTTC. It yields the protein CASSLGAEQYF.

The rearrangement joins TRBV2 to TRBJ1-1; tentatively, D is TRBD1 (6 bases). V gave up 0 bases and J gave up 5 bases, with 10 bases separating them. This CDR3 contains 14 residues. Germline-derived CDR1 and CDR2 are SNHLY and FYNNEI. The CDR3 loop is CASSEAQGWTEAFF. CDR3 coding DNA: TGTGCCAGCAGTGAAGCACAGGGATGGACTGAAGCTTTCTTT.

The V call is TRBV7-6, the J call TRBJ2-3; D is possibly TRBD1 (6 bases). The CDR3 sequence is 18 residues long. The V gene lost 1 base and the J gene lost 0 bases, with 17 bases spanning the gap. CDR1 and CDR2 (germline): SGHVS, FNYEAQ. CDR3 coding DNA: TGTGCCAGCAGCTTAGGAAGTGGGGGCGGAACGAGCACAGATACGCAGTATTTT. Translated: CASSLGSGGGTSTDTQYF.

The gene calls are TRBV11-3 and TRBJ1-2; D ambiguous. CDR1 is SGHNT, CDR2 YENEEA, per germline. V was clipped by 2 bases and J by 0 bases, with 13 bases between them. The CDR3 loop spans 16 amino acids. In nucleotides, the CDR3 is TGTGCCAGCAGCTTAACGGACTGGTACACTAACTATGGCTACACCTTC. Translation gives CASSLTDWYTNYGYTF. Complete variable domain (other parts from reference TRBV11-3 and TRBJ1-2): EAGVVQSPRYKIIEKKQPVAFWCNPISGHNTLYWYLQNLGQGPELLIRYENEEAVDDSQLPKDRFSAERLKGVDSTLKIQPAELGDSAVYLCASSLTDWYTNYGYTFGSGTRLTVV.

The rearrangement uses TRBV28 and TRBJ2-5; TRBD2 matches 9 bases. Germline V gives CDR1 MDHEN, CDR2 SYDVKM. Trimming at V came to 6 bases and at J to 2 bases, leaving 22 bases not matched to a gene. This CDR3 is 20 amino acids long. CDR3 bases: TGTGCCAGCAGCGGACCCATAGCGGGGGCCAACGTACAAGGTCAAGAGACCCAGTACTTC. Translated: CASSGPIAGANVQGQETQYF. The entire variable domain, with the rest obtained from reference TRBV28 and TRBJ2-5, is as follows: DVKVTQSSRYLVKRTGEKVFLECVQDMDHENMFWYRQDPGLGLRLIYFSYDVKMKEKGDIPEGYSVSREKKERFSLILESASTNQTSMYLCASSGPIAGANVQGQETQYFGPGTRLLVL.

There are a few counts of this clone. The chain has TRBV5-1 and TRBJ1-2, with TRBD1 matching 9 bases. The V gene's germline CDR1 is SGHRS and CDR2 YFSETQ. The junction had 8 bases not matched to a gene; V was cut back by 4 bases and J by 4 bases. The CDR3 has 15 amino acids. The CDR3: CASSTRTGDVYGYTF. The CDR3 DNA follows: TGCGCCAGCAGCACGAGGACAGGGGACGTCTATGGCTACACCTTC. The complete variable domain, with remaining parts taken from reference TRBV5-1 and TRBJ1-2, reads KAGVTQTPRYLIKTRGQQVTLSCSPISGHRSVSWYQQTPGQGLQFLFEYFSETQRNKGNFPGRFSGRQFSNSRSEMNVSTLELGDSALYLCASSTRTGDVYGYTFGSGTRLTVV.

This chain uses TRBV27 with TRBJ1-1; 7 bases align to TRBD1. Looked up from germline, CDR1 is MNHEY and CDR2 is SMNVEV (reference sequence). The CDR3 runs 15 residues. V shed 7 bases, J shed 0 bases, and the junction held 8 bases outside the gene matches. The CDR3 nucleotides are TGTGCCAGCACCCGACAGGGTGGGATGAACACTGAAGCTTTCTTT. This gives the protein CASTRQGGMNTEAFF.

The sample holds one count of this clone. The chain employs TRBV28 and TRBJ1-1, with D unclear. The CDR3 covers 11 residues. Germline CDR1 and CDR2: MDHEN and SYDVKM. The V end lost 7 bases, the J end lost 1 base, and 4 bases lay between the germline ends. The CDR3 bases are TGTGCCAGCATACAGAACACTGAAGCTTTCTTT. Protein: CASIQNTEAFF.

The V call is TRBV7-9, the J call TRBJ1-2; perhaps TRBD1 as D (6 bases). This CDR3 comprises 17 residues. Per germline, CDR1 SEHNR and CDR2 FQNEAQ (reference sequence). Deletions cut 5 bases from V and 5 bases from J, with 24 bases between. CDR3 DNA sequence: TGTGCCAGCAGCGGCGGACAGCGGGAATCCTCTTTTTATGGCTACACCTTC. Translated, it gives CASSGGQRESSFYGYTF.

The gene calls are TRBV5-8 and TRBJ1-5; a possible D gene is TRBD1 (5 bases). The germline V and J ends were trimmed by 0 bases and 7 bases, with 23 bases remaining between them. Germline V gene data show CDR1 as SGHTS and CDR2 as YDEGEE. This CDR3 has 18 amino acids. DNA of the CDR3: TGTGCCAGCAGCTTGGCCTTTGGTATGGTTGGCCGGGGGCAGCCCCAGCATTTT. Amino acids: CASSLAFGMVGRGQPQHF.

The chain employs TRBV11-3 and TRBJ2-7, with a weak D call TRBD2 (6 bases). Germline V gene sequence: CDR1 SGHNT, CDR2 YENEEA. Trimming cost V 1 base and J 4 bases, with 14 bases left between them. The CDR3 contains 15 residues. The CDR3: CASSLVSGAGYEQYF. CDR3 in DNA: TGTGCCAGCAGCTTAGTTAGCGGTGCTGGGTACGAGCAGTACTTC.

CDR3 residues: CASSSGGFRAQYF. The CDR3 DNA follows: TGTGCCAGCAGTTCCGGCGGGTTTAGGGCCCAGTACTTC. The chain couples TRBV28 to TRBJ2-5; possible D gene TRBD2, 5 bases. The CDR3 spans 13 residues. Trimming pared 4 bases from V and 9 bases from J, leaving 15 bases between. Germline V gives CDR1 MDHEN, CDR2 SYDVKM.

The chain joins TRBV5-1 to TRBJ2-1, with D unclear. CDR3 length equals 15 residues. V shed 4 bases and J shed 0 bases, with 11 bases lying between them. Germline V lookup: CDR1 SGHRS, CDR2 YFSETQ. The CDR3 region is CASSPTDPSYNEQFF. As DNA, the CDR3 is TGCGCCAGCAGCCCCACAGACCCCTCCTACAATGAGCAGTTCTTC.

The chain recombines TRBV7-9 with TRBJ1-1, with a possible D match to TRBD1 (5 bases). Germline V gives CDR1 SEHNR, CDR2 FQNEAQ (reference sequence). CDR3 length equals 14 residues. V shed 2 bases and J shed 3 bases, with 10 bases lying between them. The CDR3 reads CASSLIDRDTEAFF. CDR3 DNA sequence: TGTGCCAGCAGCTTAATAGACAGAGACACTGAAGCTTTCTTT. The whole variable domain, filled in from reference TRBV7-9 and TRBJ1-1, reads DTGVSQNPRHKITKRGQNVTFRCDPISEHNRLYWYRQTLGQGPEFLTYFQNEAQLEKSRLLSDRFSAERPKGSFSTLEIQRTEQGDSAMYLCASSLIDRDTEAFFGQGTRLTVV.

V gene TRBV11-2 combines with J gene TRBJ2-7; TRBD1 matches 8 bases. Germline CDR1 and CDR2: SGHAT and FQNNGV. The J segment lost 3 bases and the V segment lost 4 bases, leaving 5 bases of the junction unmatched. This CDR3 spans 14 amino acids. Here the CDR3 reads CASSWGTGNYEQYF. As DNA, the CDR3 is TGTGCCAGCAGCTGGGGGACAGGAAACTACGAGCAGTACTTC.

The genes are TRBV28 and TRBJ2-5; maybe TRBD1 (6 bases). V lost 3 bases and J lost 5, with 22 bases in between. The length of the CDR3 is 17 residues. CDR1 MDHEN and CDR2 SYDVKM come from the germline V gene. CDR3 DNA sequence: TGTGCCAGCAGTTTTCTGGACAGATCCTTTGGATCGGAGACCCAGTACTTC. This codes for CASSFLDRSFGSETQYF.

The chain recombines TRBV12-5 with TRBJ1-2; D possibly corresponds to TRBD1 (5 bases). With 1 base removed from V and 8 bases from J, the gap between germline ends came to 8 bases. CDR3 length: 12 amino acids. Germline assignment: CDR1 LGHNT and CDR2 FRNRAP. The CDR3 DNA is TGTGCTAGTGGTTTGGACACAGGAGGCTACACCTTC. Its protein product is CASGLDTGGYTF.

V and J are TRBV9 and TRBJ2-7; the D gene is possibly TRBD1 (6 bases). Per the germline V gene, CDR1 is SGDLS and CDR2 is YYNGEE. V lost 4 bases to trimming and J lost 1 base, with 15 bases between them. The CDR3 sequence is 15 residues long. DNA of the CDR3: TGTGCCAGCAGCCCCCGGGACATATCATCCTACGAGCAGTACTTC. Residues: CASSPRDISSYEQYF.

On this clone itself: Different DNA sequences within this sample yield the same CDR3. The rearrangement uses TRBV5-1 and TRBJ2-3; 11 bases match TRBD2. The CDR3 is made up of 15 amino acids. V lost 3 bases and J lost 1; bases outside the gene matches: 1. Germline V gene sequence: CDR1 SGHRS, CDR2 YFSETQ. The CDR3 DNA reads as TGCGCCAGCAGCTCGACTAGCGGGGGCACAGATACGCAGTATTTT. It specifies CASSSTSGGTDTQYF.

The rearrangement joins TRBV28 to TRBJ1-1; no reliable D call. V shed 5 bases and J shed 4 bases, with 17 bases lying between them. The CDR3 covers 15 residues. The germline V gene encodes CDR1 MDHEN and CDR2 SYDVKM. CDR3 in DNA: TGTGCCAGCAGTAGATCTCGGACTATTGGCACTGAAGCTTTCTTT. Its translation: CASSRSRTIGTEAFF. Full variable domain (rest looked up from reference TRBV28 and TRBJ1-1): DVKVTQSSRYLVKRTGEKVFLECVQDMDHENMFWYRQDPGLGLRLIYFSYDVKMKEKGDIPEGYSVSREKKERFSLILESASTNQTSMYLCASSRSRTIGTEAFFGQGTRLTVV.

V is TRBV7-9 and J is TRBJ1-4; TRBD1 is a possible D gene (5 bases). Trimming left V 5 bases short and J 3 bases short, with 10 bases between. This CDR3 has 14 amino acids. The germline CDR1 and CDR2 sequences are SEHNR and FQNEAQ (reference sequence). The CDR3 is CASSRQQANEKLFF. In DNA, the CDR3 is TGTGCCAGCAGCCGACAGCAAGCTAATGAAAAACTGTTTTTT.

The chain combines TRBV11-3 with TRBJ2-3; tentatively, D is TRBD2 (6 bases). The CDR3 has 14 amino acids. Trimming cost V 4 bases and J 5 bases, with 13 bases left between them. Germline values: CDR1 SGHNT, CDR2 YENEEA. The CDR3 bases are TGTGCCAGCAGCTCCCTGCGGGGTGTAGATACGCAGTATTTT. Translation: CASSSLRGVDTQYF. The complete variable domain, with remaining parts taken from reference TRBV11-3 and TRBJ2-3, reads EAGVVQSPRYKIIEKKQPVAFWCNPISGHNTLYWYLQNLGQGPELLIRYENEEAVDDSQLPKDRFSAERLKGVDSTLKIQPAELGDSAVYLCASSSLRGVDTQYFGPGTRLTVL.

This chain joins TRBV10-1 and TRBJ2-3; D unresolved. The CDR3 contains 12 residues. Germline CDR1 and CDR2: WNHNN and SYGVQD (reference sequence). V was cut by 10 bases and J by 0 bases, with 8 bases left in between. CDR3 coding DNA: TGCGCCACCTCGACTAGCACAGATACGCAGTATTTT. Protein sequence: CATSTSTDTQYF.

The V gene is TRBV7-6, the J gene TRBJ2-7; D is undetermined. CDR1 and CDR2 (germline): SGHVS, FNYEAQ. The CDR3 spans 13 residues. Trimming pared 5 bases from V and 2 bases from J, leaving 10 bases between. CDR3 sequence: CASSHGFTYEQYF. The CDR3, as DNA: TGTGCCAGCAGCCACGGGTTTACCTACGAGCAGTACTTC.

The chain uses TRBV19 and TRBJ2-1; tentatively, D is TRBD2 (6 bases). Germline CDR1 LNHDA, CDR2 SQIVND (reference sequence). Trimming pared 8 bases from V and 5 bases from J, leaving 7 bases between. CDR3 size: 11 residues. CDR3 residues: CASAGHNEQFF. Written as DNA, the CDR3 is TGTGCCAGTGCGGGGCACAATGAGCAGTTCTTC.

This chain uses TRBV7-9 with TRBJ2-5; D unclear. Per germline, CDR1 SEHNR and CDR2 FQNEAQ (reference sequence). The length of the CDR3 is 18 residues. V lost 6 bases, J lost 0 bases, and 23 bases lay in between. The CDR3 sequence: CASSSTWLSPEYQETQYF. CDR3 bases: TGTGCCAGCAGTTCTACGTGGTTGTCGCCCGAGTACCAAGAGACCCAGTACTTC.

The chain links TRBV15 to TRBJ1-1; 7 nucleotides align to TRBD1. With 5 bases clipped from V and 5 bases from J, the junction kept 5 bases outside the gene matches. CDR3 length: 13 amino acids. The germline CDR1 and CDR2 sequences are LNHNV and YYDKDF (reference sequence). The CDR3 region is CATSHDRETEAFF. Written as DNA, the CDR3 is TGTGCCACCAGCCACGACAGGGAGACTGAAGCTTTCTTT.